The rows below give T cell receptor beta chains drawn from one sample of a study of cytomegalovirus exposure and HLA in healthy donors. Generated by immunoSEQ multiplex PCR, the TCRdb table keeps only in-frame clones and is missing some. The sample comprises about 150,000 clones, approximately 79% of which are singletons, and approximately 4.3% rests with the top ten. Source material: PBMCs. The receptor set was obtained from a man between 18 and 35 years old in good health and CMV-seropositive. Each CDR3 is given with its conserved first and last residue. D genes are given only for firm matches. Only some rows state a clone size, as once, few, many or a class for expanded clones.

j_gene,abundance,d_gene,v_gene,CDR3aa,CDR3nt
TRBJ1-2,-,-,TRBV9,CASSVEFGGAGKYGYTF,TGTGCCAGCAGCGTAGAGTTCGGGGGAGCAGGAAAGTATGGCTACACCTTC
TRBJ1-2,few,-,TRBV19,CASTQDGEINYGYTF,TGTGCCAGTACCCAGGACGGGGAGATCAACTATGGCTACACCTTC
TRBJ2-7,-,-,TRBV12-1,CASSFSSRLAVTYEQYF,TGTGCCAGCAGCTTCTCTTCTCGACTAGCGGTTACCTACGAGCAGTACTTC
TRBJ2-1,few,-,TRBV5-6,CASSIPQGGRFF,TGTGCCAGCAGCATCCCGCAGGGGGGCCGGTTCTTC
TRBJ1-5,-,-,TRBV18,CASSPLPMTGSNQPQHF,TGTGCCAGCTCACCCCTCCCCATGACAGGTAGCAATCAGCCCCAGCATTTT
TRBJ2-3,-,-,TRBV5-1,CASSFSGCRDTQYF,TGCGCCAGCAGCTTCTCGGGGTGTAGAGATACGCAGTATTTT
TRBJ2-7,-,-,TRBV9,CASSSGGSYEQYF,TGTGCCAGCAGCTCGGGTGGATCCTACGAGCAGTACTTC
TRBJ2-7,-,TRBD1,TRBV5-1,CASSLLTGSSYEQYF,TGCGCCAGCAGCTTGTTGACAGGGAGTTCCTACGAGCAGTACTTC
TRBJ2-3,-,TRBD2,TRBV10-3,CAISPSGRTDTQYF,TGTGCCATCAGTCCTAGCGGGCGCACAGATACGCAGTATTTT
TRBJ1-5,-,TRBD1,TRBV19,CASSTGTGANKRNQPQHF,TGTGCCAGTAGTACCGGGACAGGGGCTAATAAACGCAATCAGCCCCAGCATTTT
TRBJ1-6,-,TRBD1,TRBV27,CASSFRGLGSPLHF,TGTGCCAGCAGTTTCAGGGGGCTAGGTTCACCCCTCCACTTT
TRBJ2-5,-,TRBD1,TRBV30,CAWHGTGGGETQYF,TGTGCCTGGCACGGGACAGGGGGTGGGGAGACCCAGTACTTC
TRBJ2-7,-,TRBD1,TRBV6-6,CASSYSRDSTYEQYF,TGTGCCAGCAGTTACAGCCGGGACAGTACTTACGAGCAGTACTTC
TRBJ2-1,-,-,TRBV7-2,CASSLSSWPYNEQFF,TGTGCCAGCAGCTTATCTTCCTGGCCTTACAATGAGCAGTTCTTC
TRBJ1-1,-,-,TRBV11-3,CASSYLPGHQAFF,TGTGCCAGCAGCTACTTACCGGGACACCAAGCTTTCTTT
TRBJ2-7,-,TRBD1,TRBV28,CATLDSGQGSYEQYF,TGTGCCACCCTGGATTCGGGACAGGGGTCCTACGAGCAGTACTTC
TRBJ1-2,few,-,TRBV27,CASSLSMGAQGYGYTF,TGTGCCAGCAGTTTATCGATGGGTGCTCAGGGCTATGGCTACACCTTC
TRBJ1-1,-,-,TRBV19,CASSIRGVRDGSTEAFF,TGTGCCAGTAGTATAAGAGGCGTCAGGGATGGTAGCACTGAAGCTTTCTTT
TRBJ2-7,few,-,TRBV6-5,CASSKAQGMREQYF,TGTGCCAGCAGTAAGGCGCAGGGGATGCGCGAGCAGTACTTC
TRBJ2-7,-,-,TRBV7-9,CASSRGGAQYF,TGTGCCAGCAGCCGCGGAGGCGCGCAGTACTTC
TRBJ2-2,few,-,TRBV25-1,CASSEFRVTGELFF,TGTGCCAGCAGTGAATTCAGGGTGACCGGGGAGCTGTTTTTT
TRBJ2-3,-,TRBD1,TRBV28,CASSLIGTGVGDTQYF,TGTGCCAGCAGTTTAATCGGGACAGGGGTGGGAGATACGCAGTATTTT
TRBJ2-7,-,-,TRBV7-2,CASSTPGYPYEQYF,TGTGCCAGCAGCACCCCGGGATATCCCTACGAGCAGTACTTC
TRBJ2-3,once,-,TRBV10-3,CAISDRDTDTQYF,TGTGCCATCAGTGACAGGGACACAGATACGCAGTATTTT
TRBJ2-5,few,-,TRBV5-4,CASSFPNLGETQYF,TGTGCCAGCAGCTTCCCTAACCTCGGGGAGACCCAGTACTTC
TRBJ1-1,-,-,TRBV6-6,CASSYRGGDTEAFF,TGTGCCAGCAGTTACAGGGGCGGCGACACTGAAGCTTTCTTT
TRBJ2-4,few,TRBD2,TRBV29-1,CSVGRSGDIQYF,TGCAGCGTTGGGCGGAGCGGGGACATTCAGTACTTC
TRBJ1-6,-,-,TRBV6-5,CASSLYRSSYNSPLHF,TGTGCCAGCAGTTTGTACAGGAGCTCCTATAATTCACCCCTCCACTTT
TRBJ1-1,-,-,TRBV28,CASSREAGGRAFF,TGTGCCAGCAGCCGCGAGGCGGGGGGACGAGCTTTCTTT
TRBJ2-7,-,-,TRBV11-2,CASSFLQGRVYEQYF,TGTGCCAGCAGCTTTCTACAGGGTAGGGTCTACGAGCAGTACTTC
TRBJ1-1,-,-,TRBV2,CASSRGGASSEAFF,TGTGCCAGCTCTCGCGGGGGGGCTTCGTCTGAAGCTTTCTTT
TRBJ1-5,-,-,TRBV19,CASSPYEAPQHF,TGTGCCAGTAGTCCCTATGAAGCCCCCCAGCATTTT
TRBJ2-5,-,TRBD2,TRBV29-1,CSVSLGLAFETQYF,TGCAGCGTTTCCCTCGGACTAGCCTTCGAGACCCAGTACTTC
TRBJ1-5,few,-,TRBV18,CASTRQRNQPQHF,TGTGCCAGCACTCGACAGCGCAATCAGCCCCAGCATTTT
TRBJ2-2,-,-,TRBV11-3,CASSLRGENTGELFF,TGTGCCAGCTCACTCAGGGGGGAAAACACCGGGGAGCTGTTTTTT
TRBJ1-6,-,-,TRBV2,CASRGREDSPLHF,TGTGCCAGCAGAGGGCGGGAGGATTCACCCCTCCACTTT
TRBJ2-1,-,-,TRBV2,CASRAGTADYNEQFF,TGTGCCAGCAGGGCCGGGACTGCCGATTACAATGAGCAGTTCTTC